This T cell receptor beta chain emerged from a study of cytomegalovirus exposure and HLA in healthy donors. Study-wide points: Later work found most CMV-associated TCR beta chains apparently HLA-restricted. Analysis performed later found roughly 17,000 TCR beta sequences associated with HLA alleles at 0.05 false discovery rate. Most TCR beta V segments were productive about 90% or about 30% of the time in an earlier analysis.

Germline V gene sequence: CDR1 DFQATT, CDR2 SNEGSKA (reference sequence). This CDR3 has 11 amino acids. Trimming shortened V by 3 bases and J by 1 base, and 4 bases separated the two germline ends. Researchers ran the PCR with 60 Vbeta and 13 Jbeta primers. Method: immunoSEQ multiplex PCR; TCRdb's copy keeps in-frame clones and lacks some. The table for this sample gives tens of thousands of clones. In regard to this clone: Its antigen is unknown.

The chain joins TRBV20-1 to TRBJ2-7, with D unclear. The clonotype originates from a male donor in good health and CMV-seropositive. Sequencing input: PBMCs. Written as DNA, the CDR3 is TGCAGTGCTAGCAGATCCTACGAGCAGTACTTC. This sequence encodes CSASRSYEQYF.